This T cell receptor (beta chain) was sequenced during a study of cytomegalovirus exposure and HLA in healthy donors. Germline V lookup: CDR1 MNHEY, CDR2 SMNVEV (reference sequence). J lost 0 bases, V lost 7 bases, and 8 bases had no gene match. The CDR3 covers 16 residues. The PCR used 60 Vbeta and 13 Jbeta primers. The protocol was immunoSEQ multiplex PCR, while the TCRdb copy is restricted to in-frame clones and leaves out a portion. The sample shows tens of thousands of clones, 80% to 90% of them seen only once. Sequencing was done on a sample of PBMCs. The source of this sequence is a woman aged 25 to 39 in good health and CMV-seronegative. V gene TRBV27 combines with J gene TRBJ1-5; 8 bases line up with TRBD1. The CDR3, as DNA: TGTGCCAGCAAGACCGGGACAGGTTTTAGCAATCAGCCCCAGCATTTT. Protein: CASKTGTGFSNQPQHF.